This T cell receptor (beta chain) derives from a study of blood T cell repertoires in COVID-19. Overall study context: Acute-phase and convalescent COVID-19 samples originated in the United States, Italy and Spain. T cells, B-cell-depleted T cells, or PBMCs supplied cDNA or gDNA.

Under the authors' procedure: Amplified reference gene primers provided the basis for estimating nucleated cell counts. Sequencing used immunoSEQ multiplex PCR; TCRdb keeps in-frame clones, though not all of them. D and trimming come from the DNA, and the V and J calls and clone size come from that table. The table lists around 120,000 clones, around 78% of them singletons, with 2% to 2.5% in the top ten. The germline V gene has CDR1 SGHKS and CDR2 YYEKEE (reference sequence). This CDR3 contains 14 residues. V lost 0 bases and J lost 4, with 10 bases in between. The source of this sequence is a man in his 70s with acute or convalescent COVID-19. Sequencing was carried out using peripheral blood. V is TRBV5-5 and J is TRBJ1-1; a possible D gene is TRBD1 (5 bases). CDR3 sequence (DNA): TGTGCCAGCAGCTTGGCCAGGGCGGCCACTGAAGCTTTCTTT. Amino acid sequence: CASSLARAATEAFF.